This T cell receptor (beta chain) was identified during a study of identical twins. The sample holds a few counts of this clonotype. One entry per CDR3 protein results from TCRdb running MiXCR on the 5' RACE reads. Here the sample spans approximately 670,000 distinct CDR3 sequences, over 5% being singletons. Germline lookup yields CDR1 DFQATT and CDR2 SNEGSKA (reference sequence). The CDR3 is made up of 9 amino acids. Healthy Caucasian individuals made up all the donors. The TCR was taken from a man in his late teens or twenties in good health. The rearrangement joins TRBV20-1 to TRBJ1-2; D is unresolved. The sequencing input was naive T cells sorted from blood. CDR3: CSGNYGYTF. The CDR3 DNA reads as TGCAGCGGCAACTATGGCTACACCTTC.